Below, 9 T cell receptor beta chains from the same sample are listed, as sequenced in a study of CD8+CD57+ T cells in acquired aplastic anemia. Profiles of TCR beta VDJ and CDR3 were generated from a genomic DNA template. TCRdb fed the reads into MiXCR, producing one record per CDR3 protein. Here the sample spans 200,000 to 250,000 distinct CDR3 sequences, 60% to 80% being singletons. The sequenced patients had an expansion of CD8+CD57+ cells seen by flow cytometry. Sample: sorted CD4+, CD8+, or CD8+CD57+ T cells (not recorded which) from PBMCs. The receptor source for this set is a human donor with aplastic anemia.

V usage is TRBV30 and J usage is TRBJ2-2; D is unclear. The germline gives CDR1 GTSNPN, CDR2 SVGIG (reference sequence). The V end lost 0 bases, the J end lost 5 bases, and 7 bases lay between the germline ends. The CDR3 runs 13 residues. CDR3 in amino acids: CAWSVSRTGELFF. CDR3 DNA sequence: TGTGCCTGGAGTGTAAGCAGGACCGGGGAGCTGTTTTTT.

This chain uses TRBV25-1 with TRBJ1-5, with a possible D match to TRBD1 (5 bases). The CDR3 contains 15 residues. Trimming pared 2 bases from V and 6 bases from J, leaving 14 bases between. CDR1 and CDR2 (germline): MGHDK, SYGVNS. The chain's CDR3 is CASSEGRVVGQPQHF. The CDR3 region has the DNA TGTGCCAGCAGTGAAGGCAGGGTGGTTGGTCAGCCCCAGCATTTT.

This chain connects TRBV12-3 or TRBV12-4 to TRBJ2-1; a weak D match, TRBD2 (6 bases). The CDR3 runs to 15 residues. The V end was cut by 7 bases, the J end by 4 bases, with 17 bases between. The CDR3 loop is CASTPGGIFYNEQFF. CDR3 sequence (DNA): TGTGCCAGCACCCCTGGCGGGATCTTTTACAATGAGCAGTTCTTC.

The chain joins TRBV2 to TRBJ2-5, with D maybe TRBD1 (5 bases). CDR1 is SNHLY and CDR2 is FYNNEI in the germline V gene. Trimming took 4 bases from V and 4 from J, leaving 16 bases between them. The CDR3 length is 15 residues. The CDR3 sequence is CASSGWGLLGETQYF. The DNA of the CDR3 is TGTGCCAGCAGTGGATGGGGCCTACTTGGAGAGACCCAGTACTTC.

This clonotype has ten or more counts. This chain links TRBV7-9 with TRBJ2-1; the D gene is possibly TRBD2 (5 bases). Deletions cut 1 base from V and 10 bases from J, with 20 bases between. Germline V lookup: CDR1 SEHNR, CDR2 FQNEAQ (reference sequence). The CDR3 has 16 residues. The CDR3 DNA reads TGTGCCAGCAGCTTAGTCCCGGGGAGAGTACATCGGGAGCAGTTCTTC. It yields the protein CASSLVPGRVHREQFF.

This chain joins TRBV7-9 and TRBJ1-1; 8 positions match TRBD1. Unmatched junction bases numbered 4, after V lost 6 bases and J lost 1 base. The CDR3 length is 14 residues. Germline CDR1 and CDR2: SEHNR and FQNEAQ (reference sequence). The CDR3 DNA follows: TGTGCCAGCAGTAAGGGACAGGAGAACACTGAAGCTTTCTTT. Encoded protein: CASSKGQENTEAFF.

The V gene is TRBV24-1, the J gene TRBJ1-4; D may be TRBD1 (5 bases). Germline-derived CDR1 and CDR2 are KGHDR and SFDVKD. The CDR3 extends over 15 amino acids. The V end lost 0 bases, the J end lost 13 bases, and 17 bases lay between the germline ends. The CDR3 spells CATSDLGTDPRTLFF. The CDR3 DNA sequence: TGTGCCACCAGTGATTTGGGGACGGACCCTAGAACACTGTTTTTT.

Of note for this clonotype: No conserved phenylalanine or tryptophan ends this CDR3, so it is likely a read error. The genes are TRBV12-3 or TRBV12-4 and TRBJ1-6; D is unclear. CDR3 length equals 16 residues. The CDR3: CASSTHLVQWNLPLHL. As DNA, the CDR3 is TGTGCCAGCAGTACCCACCTCGTACAGTGGAATTTACCCCTCCACCTT.

This chain connects TRBV5-1 to TRBJ1-5; 7 positions agree with TRBD1. V lost 4 bases and J lost 1; bases outside the gene matches: 5. The CDR3 spans 15 residues. Germline V gene lookup returns CDR1 SGHRS and CDR2 YFSETQ. CDR3 sequence: CASSETGFSNQPQHF. The CDR3 coding sequence is TGCGCCAGCAGCGAGACAGGGTTCAGCAATCAGCCCCAGCATTTT.